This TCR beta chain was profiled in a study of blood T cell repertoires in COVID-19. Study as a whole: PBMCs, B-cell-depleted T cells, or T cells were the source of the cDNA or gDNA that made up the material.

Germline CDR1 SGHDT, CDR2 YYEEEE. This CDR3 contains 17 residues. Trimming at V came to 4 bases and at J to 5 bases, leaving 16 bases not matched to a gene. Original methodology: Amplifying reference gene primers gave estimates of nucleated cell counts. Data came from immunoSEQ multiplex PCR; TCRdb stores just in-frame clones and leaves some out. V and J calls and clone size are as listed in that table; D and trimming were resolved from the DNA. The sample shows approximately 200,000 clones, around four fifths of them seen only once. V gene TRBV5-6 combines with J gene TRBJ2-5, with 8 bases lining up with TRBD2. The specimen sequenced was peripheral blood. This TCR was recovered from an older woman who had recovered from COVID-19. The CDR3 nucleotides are TGTGCCAGCAGCCCCTCCCGGGAAGCGGGGGAGGGGGAGACCCAGTACTTC. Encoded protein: CASSPSREAGEGETQYF. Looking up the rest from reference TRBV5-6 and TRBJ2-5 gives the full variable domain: DAGVTQSPTHLIKTRGQQVTLRCSPKSGHDTVSWYQQALGQGPQFIFQYYEEEERQRGNFPDRFSGHQFPNYSSELNVNALLLGDSALYLCASSPSREAGEGETQYFGPGTRLLVL.